Below are 25 T cell receptor beta chains sequenced from a single sample in a study of T-cell reconstitution after alpha-beta-depleted transplantation in children (dated by TCRdb to 2016 to 2018). Libraries were built with PCR. Sequencer: Illumina HiSeq 2500. To normalize quantification of the TCRbeta repertoire, the TCR libraries were built with molecular barcoding that relied on unique molecular identifiers. TCRdb's own reprocessing of the public reads used fastp at Q25 and MiXCR and kept productive beta chains. Identical CDR3 protein sequences are pooled into one entry, listed with their most common genes and DNA. In this sample the table shows some 200,000 distinct CDR3 sequences, around 9.5% of which occur a single time. The ten top clones hold roughly 6.2% of the sample. Specimen: PBMCs from the stem cell graft donor, collected from the stem cell graft. All receptors derive from a human donor who donated a stem cell graft to a child with acute lymphoblastic leukemia.

The V call is TRBV5-4, the J call TRBJ2-3; 8 bases line up with TRBD1. CDR1 is SGHNT and CDR2 is YYREEE in the germline V gene (reference sequence). V lost 0 bases and J lost 5; bases outside the gene matches: 5. This CDR3 is built from 15 residues. The CDR3 DNA is TGTGCCAGCAGCTTGGATCAGGGGGCGGTAGATACGCAGTATTTT. It translates to CASSLDQGAVDTQYF. Full variable domain (rest looked up from reference TRBV5-4 and TRBJ2-3): ETGVTQSPTHLIKTRGQQVTLRCSSQSGHNTVSWYQQALGQGPQFIFQYYREEENGRGNFPPRFSGLQFPNYSSELNVNALELDDSALYLCASSLDQGAVDTQYFGPGTRLTVL.

This chain uses TRBV7-9 with TRBJ1-4; D is possibly TRBD1 (5 bases). The germline V gene encodes CDR1 SEHNR and CDR2 FQNEAQ (reference sequence). The CDR3 has 15 amino acids. Trimming stripped 4 bases from V and 3 bases from J, with 12 bases between. The CDR3 is CASSSPGPANEKLFF. CDR3 bases: TGTGCCAGCAGCTCACCGGGACCAGCTAATGAAAAACTGTTTTTT.

The chain uses TRBV12-3 or TRBV12-4 and TRBJ1-1, with a possible D match to TRBD1 (6 bases). Trimming cost V 6 bases and J 10 bases, with 15 bases left between them. The CDR3 spans 12 residues. CDR3 sequence reads: CASSPREGGAFF. DNA of the CDR3: TGTGCCAGCAGCCCTCGGGAAGGGGGAGCTTTCTTT.

This clonotype was counted a few times. The rearrangement joins TRBV5-1 to TRBJ2-7, with no clear D. V lost 4 bases to trimming and J lost 4 bases, with 18 bases between them. The germline CDR1 and CDR2 sequences are SGHRS and YFSETQ. The CDR3 spans 15 residues. In DNA form, the CDR3 reads TGCGCCAGCAGCCCGGGTAGTAGGGCTGGGTACGAGCAGTACTTC. Translation: CASSPGSRAGYEQYF.

The chain is built from TRBV14 and TRBJ2-1; 9 bases are shared with TRBD1. The V and J ends lost 1 base and 10 bases, in that order; junction bases with no gene match: 8. The CDR3 consists of 15 residues. Germline values: CDR1 SGHDN, CDR2 FVKESK. CDR3 in DNA: TGTGCCAGCAGCCAAGTTACAGGGGGCCACGCGGAGCAGTTCTTC. This codes for CASSQVTGGHAEQFF.

V is TRBV27 and J is TRBJ1-2; 9 positions agree with TRBD1. Germline loops: CDR1 MNHEY, CDR2 SMNVEV (reference sequence). The V and J ends lost 7 bases and 5 bases, in that order; junction bases with no gene match: 8. The CDR3 runs 14 residues. The CDR3 nucleotides read TGTGCCAGCATGGCCGGGACAGGGTTATATGGCTACACCTTC. Amino acids: CASMAGTGLYGYTF.

This chain links TRBV7-2 with TRBJ2-5; D might be TRBD2 (6 bases). CDR3 length equals 14 residues. CDR1 SGHTA and CDR2 FQGNSA come from the germline V gene. V lost 1 base and J lost 3, with 9 bases in between. The CDR3 nucleotides read TGTGCCAGCAGCTTAGTGCCGGGGGAAGAGACCCAGTACTTC. Encoded protein: CASSLVPGEETQYF.

The chain is built from TRBV12-3 or TRBV12-4 and TRBJ1-1; the D gene is possibly TRBD1 (6 bases). The germline V and J ends were trimmed by 1 base and 4 bases, with 10 bases remaining between them. The CDR3 length is 14 residues. DNA of the CDR3: TGTGCCAGCAGTTTAGGGACAGCAGTCACTGAAGCTTTCTTT. It codes for CASSLGTAVTEAFF.

This clonotype was counted only a few times. The gene calls are TRBV6-5 and TRBJ2-2; 7 positions agree with TRBD1. The CDR3 has 14 amino acids. Germline V gene data show CDR1 as MNHEY and CDR2 as SVGAGI. J lost 7 bases, V lost 0 bases, and 2 bases had no gene match. This chain's CDR3 is CASSYSTGIGELFF. The CDR3 DNA reads as TGTGCCAGCAGTTACTCGACAGGGATCGGGGAGCTGTTTTTT.

The gene calls are TRBV10-2 and TRBJ2-7, with D maybe TRBD1 (7 bases). The V end lost 6 bases, the J end lost 2 bases, and 23 bases lay between the germline ends. CDR3 length equals 17 residues. Germline V CDR1 and CDR2: WSHSY, SAAADI. CDR3 nucleotide sequence: TGCGCCAGCAGACACGGCGGGACCGGGACAGTAACCTACGAGCAGTACTTC. Residues: CASRHGGTGTVTYEQYF.

This clonotype has only a few counts. V is TRBV12-1 and J is TRBJ1-2; TRBD1, the D gene given by the table, was not confirmed from the DNA. TRBV12-1 is an annotated pseudogene. The CDR3 runs to 18 residues. The chain's CDR3 is CASSSLYRDRVANYGYTF. CDR3 bases: TGTGCCAGCAGCTCTCTTTACCGGGACAGGGTTGCGAACTATGGCTACACCTTC.

This clonotype was counted a few times. The chain joins TRBV7-6 to TRBJ1-4, with D tentatively TRBD1 (6 bases). The CDR3 has 15 amino acids. V was cut by 5 bases and J by 0 bases, with 10 bases left in between. CDR1 is SGHVS, CDR2 FNYEAQ, per germline. CDR3 in amino acids: CASSNRGPTNEKLFF. CDR3 sequence (DNA): TGTGCCAGCAGCAACCGGGGGCCAACTAATGAAAAACTGTTTTTT.

V and J are TRBV18 and TRBJ2-1; tentatively, D is TRBD1 (5 bases). This CDR3 contains 15 residues. With 1 base removed from V and 2 bases from J, the gap between germline ends came to 9 bases. The germline gives CDR1 KGHSH, CDR2 LQKENI. The CDR3 reads CASSPRSTAYNEQFF. The CDR3, as DNA: TGTGCCAGCTCACCACGTTCGACAGCCTACAATGAGCAGTTCTTC.

The CDR3, as DNA: TGCAGTGCTGAGACGACTAGCGGGGGCACAGATACGCAGTATTTT. The encoded protein is CSAETTSGGTDTQYF. The rearrangement links TRBV20-1 to TRBJ2-3, with 11 bases lining up with TRBD2. CDR1 and CDR2 from the germline V gene are DFQATT and SNEGSKA (reference sequence). The CDR3 loop spans 15 amino acids. V lost 5 bases to trimming and J lost 1 base; unmatched junction nucleotides: 5.

This clonotype appeared a few times. The J gene is TRBJ1-5, the V gene TRBV27, with 8 bases lining up with TRBD1. The J segment lost 5 bases and the V segment lost 4 bases, leaving 1 base of the junction unmatched. Germline CDR1 is MNHEY and CDR2 is SMNVEV (reference sequence). This CDR3 comprises 13 residues. The CDR3 bases are TGTGCCAGCAGTTGGACAGGGTATCAGCCCCAGCATTTT. Translation gives CASSWTGYQPQHF.

The chain combines TRBV12-3 or TRBV12-4 with TRBJ1-1; 7 bases match TRBD1. V dropped 8 bases and J dropped 4; count of bases not matched to a gene: 10. This CDR3 contains 14 residues. In DNA form, the CDR3 reads TGTGCCAGCCCCGGCACAGGGGTTGTCACTGAAGCTTTCTTT. Protein product: CASPGTGVVTEAFF.

This chain links TRBV6-5 with TRBJ1-3; possibly TRBD1 for D (5 bases). Germline CDR1 reads MNHEY; CDR2 reads SVGAGI. The CDR3 consists of 15 residues. V dropped 2 bases and J dropped 0 bases, with 8 bases sitting between them. The CDR3 DNA is TGTGCCAGCAGTTACGGGACGGTCTCTGGAAACACCATATATTTT. It yields the protein CASSYGTVSGNTIYF.

The CDR3 coding sequence is TGTGCCAGCAGCTTAGCGGGAGGGGTGGTTGGAAGGGAGCTGTTTTTT. Encoded protein: CASSLAGGVVGRELFF. This chain connects TRBV7-8 to TRBJ2-2, with 7 bases that match TRBD2. Germline V CDR1 and CDR2: SGHVS, FQNEAQ. V lost 0 bases, J lost 9 bases, and 10 bases stayed unmatched. CDR3 size: 16 residues.

The chain is built from TRBV5-1 and TRBJ1-2, with 7 bases lining up with TRBD1. V shed 4 bases, J shed 7 bases, and the junction held 7 bases outside the gene matches. Per germline, CDR1 SGHRS and CDR2 YFSETQ. This CDR3 is 13 amino acids long. The CDR3 protein is CASSLAGTAGYTF. The CDR3 nucleotides are TGCGCCAGCAGCCTCGCCGGGACAGCTGGCTACACCTTC.

This clonotype was picked up many times. V gene TRBV6-4 combines with J gene TRBJ2-3; the match to TRBD2 covers 16 bases. In germline, CDR1 is MRHNA, CDR2 SNTAGT. CDR3 length: 19 residues. V lost 6 bases to trimming and J lost 0 bases; unmatched junction nucleotides: 9. The CDR3 loop reads CASSLAGTSGGGSTDTQYF. CDR3 nucleotides: TGTGCCAGCAGCCTCGCCGGGACTAGCGGGGGGGGCAGCACAGATACGCAGTATTTT.

The chain carries TRBV20-1 and TRBJ1-2, with D perhaps matching TRBD1 (6 bases). V lost 5 bases and J 0 bases, leaving 10 bases between the germline ends. The CDR3 covers 13 residues. The germline gives CDR1 DFQATT, CDR2 SNEGSKA (reference sequence). The CDR3 loop is CSARDTTNYGYTF. The CDR3 region has the DNA TGCAGTGCTCGGGACACCACTAACTATGGCTACACCTTC.

V is TRBV7-9 and J is TRBJ2-2, with D maybe TRBD2 (6 bases). The V end was cut by 3 bases, the J end by 4 bases, with 9 bases between. In germline, CDR1 is SEHNR, CDR2 FQNEAQ (reference sequence). CDR3 length: 14 amino acids. The CDR3 DNA is TGTGCCAGCAGCTTCCAGCGGGCCACCGGGGAGCTGTTTTTT. It translates to CASSFQRATGELFF.

This clonotype was counted many times. CDR3 in amino acids: CASSPISGAGGYTF. In nucleotides, the CDR3 is TGTGCCAGCAGCCCGATTTCGGGGGCAGGAGGCTACACCTTC. The genes are TRBV12-3 or TRBV12-4 and TRBJ1-2, with D possibly matching TRBD1 (6 bases). The V end lost 6 bases, the J end lost 8 bases, and 19 bases lay between the germline ends. The CDR3 has 14 amino acids.

This clonotype has a count of ten or more. The chain uses TRBV5-1 and TRBJ2-7; D gene uncertain. Germline V gene lookup returns CDR1 SGHRS and CDR2 YFSETQ. Trimming left V 0 bases short and J 3 bases short, with 7 bases between. The CDR3 is 13 amino acids. The CDR3 DNA follows: TGCGCCAGCAGCTTGGAAGCAGACTACGAGCAGTACTTC. It codes for CASSLEADYEQYF.

This CDR3 reads CASSQVGDQETQYF. The CDR3 DNA is TGTGCCAGCAGCCAAGTTGGAGACCAAGAGACCCAGTACTTC. The J gene is TRBJ2-5, the V gene TRBV3-1; D is ambiguous. The CDR3 loop spans 14 amino acids. The V end was cut by 1 base, the J end by 0 bases, with 6 bases between. CDR1 LGHDT and CDR2 YNNKEL come from the germline V gene (reference sequence).